The entry below gives a single TCR beta chain sequence along with its context. This sample is part of a study of control samples from healthy donors and cancer patients. The CDR3 extends over 17 amino acids. Germline lookup yields CDR1 MNHNS and CDR2 SASEGT. With 2 bases clipped from V and 4 bases from J, the junction kept 10 bases outside the gene matches. Data came from immunoSEQ multiplex PCR; TCRdb stores just in-frame clones and leaves some out. The table lists about 130,000 clones, 85% to 90% of them singletons. Specimen: PBMCs. This chain uses TRBV6-1 with TRBJ2-3; 9 nucleotides agree with TRBD1. This sequence was found in a man over 45 with head and neck cancer. The CDR3 DNA is TGTGCCAGCAGTGAACAGGGGACAGGGCTGATCGCAGATACGCAGTATTTT. Translating gives CASSEQGTGLIADTQYF.